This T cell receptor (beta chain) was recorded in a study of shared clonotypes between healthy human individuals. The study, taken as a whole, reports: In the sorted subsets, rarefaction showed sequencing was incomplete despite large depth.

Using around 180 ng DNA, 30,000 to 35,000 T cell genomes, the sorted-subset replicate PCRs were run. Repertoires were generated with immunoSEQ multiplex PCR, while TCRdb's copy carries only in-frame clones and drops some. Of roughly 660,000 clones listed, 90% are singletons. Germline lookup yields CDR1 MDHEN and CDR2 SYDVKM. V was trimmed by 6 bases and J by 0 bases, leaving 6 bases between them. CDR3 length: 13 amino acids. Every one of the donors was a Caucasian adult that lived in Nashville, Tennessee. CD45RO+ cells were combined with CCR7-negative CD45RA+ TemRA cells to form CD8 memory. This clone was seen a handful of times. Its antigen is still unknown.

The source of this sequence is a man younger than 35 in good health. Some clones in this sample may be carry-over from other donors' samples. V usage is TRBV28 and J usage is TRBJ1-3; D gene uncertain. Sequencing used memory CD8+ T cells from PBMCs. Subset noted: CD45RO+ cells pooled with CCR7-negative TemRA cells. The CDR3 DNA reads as TGTGCCAGCAGGCAGAGCTCTGGAAACACCATATATTTT. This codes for CASRQSSGNTIYF.